Listed below are T cell receptor beta chains from one sample, sequenced in a study of blood T cell repertoires in COVID-19. Measured with immunoSEQ multiplex PCR; TCRdb has only the in-frame clones, and not every one. The sample consists of roughly 240,000 clones, 86% of them appearing once. The sample comprised peripheral blood. These receptor sequences come from a man between 18 and 29 years old with active or convalescent COVID-19. The CDR3 runs from the conserved cysteine through the conserved F or W. A D gene is named only where the DNA matches it firmly. Expanded clones get a size class; other rows say once, few or many, or leave the size out.

V	size	D	J	DNA	CDR3
TRBV5-1	-	-	TRBJ2-1	TGCGCCAGCAGCCCTTCGAGCAACCCTTTGAATGAGCAGTTCTTC	CASSPSSNPLNEQFF
TRBV2	-	-	TRBJ2-2	TGTGCCAGCAGTGAAGGGCACACCGGGGAGCTGTTTTTT	CASSEGHTGELFF
TRBV6-5	-	-	TRBJ2-1	TGTGCCAGCAGCCTTTACAATGAGCAGTTCTTC	CASSLYNEQFF
TRBV27	-	TRBD2	TRBJ2-1	TGTGCCACCTCAAGTGGCGGGAGCACCCGATGGGAGCAGTTCTTC	CATSSGGSTRWEQFF
TRBV6-5	-	-	TRBJ2-5	TGTGCCAGCAGGGCACTACAGGGTACCCAAGAGACCCAGTACTTC	CASRALQGTQETQYF
TRBV7-9	-	-	TRBJ2-7	TGTGCCAGCAGCTTACAAGAGGAGAGCTACGAGCAGTACTTC	CASSLQEESYEQYF
TRBV4-1	-	-	TRBJ1-5	TGCGCCAGCAGCCAAGCGGGAGGTAATCAGCCCCAGCATTTT	CASSQAGGNQPQHF
TRBV7-9	-	-	TRBJ2-3	TGTGCCAGCAGCTCGCCGGGGACAGATACGCAGTATTTT	CASSSPGTDTQYF
TRBV4-2	-	-	TRBJ2-3	TGTGCCAGCAGCATGATTAGCCGCACAGATACGCAGTATTTT	CASSMISRTDTQYF
TRBV6-5	once	-	TRBJ1-4	TGTGCCAGCAGTTCGTCGGGGGGGGAAAAACTGTTTTTT	CASSSSGGEKLFF
TRBV24-1	-	TRBD2	TRBJ2-1	TGTGCCACCCGGGGACTAGCGGGAGCCAATGAGCAGTTCTTC	CATRGLAGANEQFF
TRBV11-2	-	TRBD1	TRBJ2-7	TGTGCCAGCAGCCCTCTCCGCAGGACAGGGGGCTACGAGCAGTACTTC	CASSPLRRTGGYEQYF
TRBV10-3	-	TRBD1	TRBJ2-1	TGTGCCATCGAACTCGGCCAGGGGGCGGGGAATGAGCAGTTCTTC	CAIELGQGAGNEQFF
TRBV10-3	once	-	TRBJ1-5	TGTGCCATCAGTGAGGTAGCGGGGGATCAGCCCCAGCATTTT	CAISEVAGDQPQHF
TRBV3-1/TRBV3-2	-	TRBD1	TRBJ2-7	TGTGCCAGCAGCAACCGGGACAGATCCTACGAGCAGTACTTC	CASSNRDRSYEQYF
TRBV6-5	-	-	TRBJ1-2	TGTGCCAGCAGTTACCGGGGACTCTCCACCTTC	CASSYRGLSTF
TRBV13	-	TRBD2	TRBJ2-1	TGTGCCAGCAGCCCCCCCCGCGGGGAGGGCCTGAATGAGCAGTTCTTC	CASSPPRGEGLNEQFF
TRBV7-8	once	TRBD1	TRBJ1-5	TGTGCCAGCAGCTACAGGGGGAAGCAGCCCCAGCATTTT	CASSYRGKQPQHF
TRBV7-9	-	-	TRBJ1-1	TGTGCCAGCAGCTTACAGCGGAACACTGAAGCTTTCTTT	CASSLQRNTEAFF
TRBV7-9	-	TRBD1	TRBJ1-2	TGTGCCAGCAGAGCTACAGGGGGCCATGGCTACACCTTC	CASRATGGHGYTF
TRBV12-5	-	TRBD1	TRBJ1-2	TGTGCTAGTGGTTTCCCGGACAGGGAAAGGAATGGCTACACCTTC	CASGFPDRERNGYTF
TRBV6-1	-	-	TRBJ1-6	TGTGCCAGCAGTGATTTAACAGGGATCAATTCACCCCTCCACTTT	CASSDLTGINSPLHF
TRBV28	-	-	TRBJ1-5	TGTGCCAGCAGTTTAGGGACACCCTGGGGGCAGCCCCAGCATTTT	CASSLGTPWGQPQHF
TRBV18	-	-	TRBJ2-3	TGTGCCAGCTCACCTCAGACAGATACGCAGTATTTT	CASSPQTDTQYF
TRBV3-1/TRBV3-2	-	TRBD1	TRBJ2-5	TGTGCCAGCAGCCAGGGATACGGGACAGGGGATAAAGAGACCCAGTACTTC	CASSQGYGTGDKETQYF
TRBV19	-	-	TRBJ2-1	TGTGCCAGTAGTATCAGTCGAGGGGGGGCCTACAATGAGCAGTTCTTC	CASSISRGGAYNEQFF
TRBV2	-	-	TRBJ1-1	TGTGCCAGCAGTGTAGGAGTCATGGAGTACACTGAAGCTTTCTTT	CASSVGVMEYTEAFF
TRBV7-8	-	-	TRBJ2-2	TGTGCCAGCAGCTTAGGGACAACGAACACCGGGGAGCTGTTTTTT	CASSLGTTNTGELFF
TRBV6-5	-	-	TRBJ1-1	TGTGCCAGCATCGATTCGGGCAGGGCGAACACTGAAGCTTTCTTT	CASIDSGRANTEAFF
TRBV15	-	-	TRBJ2-7	TGTGCCACCAGTAATCCGGACGAGCAGTACTTC	CATSNPDEQYF
TRBV2	-	-	TRBJ1-1	TGTGCCAGCAATCCAAGGTGGGGGGACACTGAAGCTTTCTTT	CASNPRWGDTEAFF
TRBV28	-	TRBD1	TRBJ2-3	TGTGCCAGCAGAAGCTCGCAGGGGGCAGAATTTATAGATACGCAGTATTTT	CASRSSQGAEFIDTQYF
TRBV11-3	-	-	TRBJ2-5	TGTGCCAGCAGCGGAGAGGGTGAACAGATGACCCAGTACTTC	CASSGEGEQMTQYF
TRBV6-1	-	TRBD1	TRBJ1-2	TGTGCCAGCAGCGAAGGGACAGGGTACGGCGCCGGCTATGGCTACACCTTC	CASSEGTGYGAGYGYTF
TRBV6-6	-	-	TRBJ2-4	TGTGCCACACAATGGACAGTTCTAGCCAAAAACATTCAGTACTTC	CATQWTVLAKNIQYF
TRBV30	once	-	TRBJ2-1	TGTGCCTGGAGGCAGGGAAATGAGCAGTTCTTC	CAWRQGNEQFF
TRBV7-2	-	-	TRBJ2-1	TGTGCCAGCAGCTTAGCGCCTTTCGTGGGGGCAAGGGGCAATGAGCAGTTCTTC	CASSLAPFVGARGNEQFF
TRBV6-1	few	-	TRBJ1-5	TGTGCCAGCAGTGAAAACAGAGCCCAGCATTTT	CASSENRAQHF
TRBV9	-	TRBD1	TRBJ1-4	TGTGCCAGCGCTCAAGCCGGGACAGGGGGCGAAAAACTGTTTTTT	CASAQAGTGGEKLFF
TRBV4-3	-	-	TRBJ2-3	TGCGCCAGCAGCCAAGGGAGTGGTTCTTTAAATACGCAGTATTTT	CASSQGSGSLNTQYF
TRBV5-6	-	-	TRBJ1-6	TGTGCCAGCAGCTTCCAGGGGCGCTCCTATAATTCACCCCTCCACTTT	CASSFQGRSYNSPLHF
TRBV3-1/TRBV3-2	-	TRBD1	TRBJ2-2	TGTGCCAGCAGCCTAAACAGGGGGTCGAACACCGGGGAGCTGTTTTTT	CASSLNRGSNTGELFF
TRBV5-1	-	TRBD1	TRBJ1-3	TGCGCCAGCAGCTTTACAGGGGTCGCCGGAAACACCATATATTTT	CASSFTGVAGNTIYF
TRBV7-3	-	TRBD2	TRBJ2-5	TGTGCCAGCAGCCGGACTAGCGGGAGAGGGGAGACCCAGTACTTC	CASSRTSGRGETQYF
TRBV27	-	-	TRBJ2-7	TGTGCCAGCAGTTTATCTCTTCAGGCGATAGTCTACGAGCAGTACTTC	CASSLSLQAIVYEQYF
TRBV4-3	-	-	TRBJ1-1	TGCGCCAGCAGCTATCAACAGGGTAATACTGAAGCTTTCTTT	CASSYQQGNTEAFF
TRBV28	-	-	TRBJ1-2	TGTGCCAGCACAAAGGGGTACGGCTACACCTTC	CASTKGYGYTF
TRBV29-1	-	TRBD2	TRBJ2-5	TGCAGCGTTGTTTTCGTTCACTTTCGGCGGGAGGGCCTGGAGACCCAGTACTTC	CSVVFVHFRREGLETQYF
TRBV7-8	-	TRBD2	TRBJ2-2	TGTGCCAGCAGTTCTCGACGGGACTACTTTTCCCGGGGCACCGGGGAGCTGTTTTTT	CASSSRRDYFSRGTGELFF
TRBV30	-	TRBD2	TRBJ2-2	TGTGCCTGGAGTGCAGGACTAGCGGGATACACCGGGGAGCTGTTTTTT	CAWSAGLAGYTGELFF
TRBV27	-	TRBD1	TRBJ1-3	TGTGCCAGCAGTTTATCCCGGGACAGCATTGGAAACACCATATATTTT	CASSLSRDSIGNTIYF
TRBV19	few	-	TRBJ1-3	TGTGCCAGTAGTAGTTTAACAGAAGCTGGAAACACCATATATTTT	CASSSLTEAGNTIYF
TRBV7-9	-	-	TRBJ1-6	TGTGCCAGCAGCTTATCCATCGGGGTTGGTTCACCCCTCCACTTT	CASSLSIGVGSPLHF
TRBV6-5	-	TRBD2	TRBJ2-1	TGTGCCAGCAGTTACGGACTAGCGGGGATGTCCAATGAGCAGTTCTTC	CASSYGLAGMSNEQFF
TRBV7-9	-	-	TRBJ2-5	TGTGCCAGCAGCTTAAAGGTCCAGGGGGGAGAGACCCAGTACTTC	CASSLKVQGGETQYF
TRBV7-6	-	-	TRBJ2-5	TGTGCCAGCAGCTCCCGACTAGGGACCCAGTACTTC	CASSSRLGTQYF
TRBV6-6	-	-	TRBJ1-4	TGTGCCAGCAGTAGGGAGGGGGGCGCGACTCGGGAAAAACTGTTTTTT	CASSREGGATREKLFF
TRBV3-1/TRBV3-2	-	TRBD1	TRBJ2-7	TGTGCCAGCAGTTCCGGGACAGGCGGTGTAAGCTCCTACGAGCAGTACTTC	CASSSGTGGVSSYEQYF
TRBV5-1	-	TRBD1	TRBJ2-7	TGCGCCAGCAGCTTTAGACAGGGGTCCTACGAGCAGTACTTC	CASSFRQGSYEQYF
TRBV10-1	-	-	TRBJ1-1	TGCGCCAGCAGATTCGGAGGCGACACTGAAGCTTTCTTT	CASRFGGDTEAFF